This TCR beta chain comes out of a study of CD8 T cells in Susac syndrome. Random hexamers primed reverse transcription of roughly 0.5 to 1 ug RNA. Multiplex immunoSEQ PCR targeted 54 Vbeta and 13 Jbeta TCR beta segments. Each CDR3 protein is one row after TCRdb ran MiXCR on the immunoSEQ multiplex PCR reads. This table holds a few hundred thousand distinct CDR3 sequences, 95% found once. This CDR3 has 12 amino acids. Germline assignment: CDR1 SGHAT and CDR2 FQNNGV. V lost 4 bases and J lost 8, with 10 bases in between. The clonotype was recovered from a human donor with multiple sclerosis. Sequencing was carried out using CD4+ T cells from PBMCs. The J gene is TRBJ2-3, the V gene TRBV11-2; no definite D call. In DNA, the CDR3 is TGTGCCAGCAGCTCCGTGGTCCTTACGCAGTATTTT. Protein: CASSSVVLTQYF. Based on the CDR3 plus reference TRBV11-2 and TRBJ2-3, the full variable domain is EAGVAQSPRYKIIEKRQSVAFWCNPISGHATLYWYQQILGQGPKLLIQFQNNGVVDDSQLPKDRFSAERLKGVDSTLKIQPAKLEDSAVYLCASSSVVLTQYFGPGTRLTVL.